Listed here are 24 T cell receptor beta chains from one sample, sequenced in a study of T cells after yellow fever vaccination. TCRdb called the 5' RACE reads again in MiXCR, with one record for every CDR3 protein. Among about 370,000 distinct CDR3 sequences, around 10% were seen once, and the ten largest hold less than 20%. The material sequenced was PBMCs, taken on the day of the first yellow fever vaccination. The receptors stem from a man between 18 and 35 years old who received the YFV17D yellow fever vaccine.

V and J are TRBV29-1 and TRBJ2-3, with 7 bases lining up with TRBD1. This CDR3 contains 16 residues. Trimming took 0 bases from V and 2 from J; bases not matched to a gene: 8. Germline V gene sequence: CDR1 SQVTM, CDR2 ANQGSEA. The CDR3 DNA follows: TGCAGCGTTGAAGATTCCGGACAGGTCCTCACAGATACGCAGTATTTT. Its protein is CSVEDSGQVLTDTQYF.

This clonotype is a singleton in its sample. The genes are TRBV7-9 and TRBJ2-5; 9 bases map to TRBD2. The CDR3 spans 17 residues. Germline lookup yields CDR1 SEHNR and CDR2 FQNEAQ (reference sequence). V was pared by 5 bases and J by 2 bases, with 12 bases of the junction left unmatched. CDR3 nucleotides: TGTGCCAGCAGCCCCAGGACCTTAGCGGGGGTACAAGAGACCCAGTACTTC. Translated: CASSPRTLAGVQETQYF. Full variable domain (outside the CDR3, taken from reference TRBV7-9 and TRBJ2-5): DTGVSQNPRHKITKRGQNVTFRCDPISEHNRLYWYRQTLGQGPEFLTYFQNEAQLEKSRLLSDRFSAERPKGSFSTLEIQRTEQGDSAMYLCASSPRTLAGVQETQYFGPGTRLLVL.

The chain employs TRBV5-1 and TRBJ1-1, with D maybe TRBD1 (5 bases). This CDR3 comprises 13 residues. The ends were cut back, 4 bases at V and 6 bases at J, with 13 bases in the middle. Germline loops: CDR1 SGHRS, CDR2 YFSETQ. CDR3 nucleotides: TGCGCCAGCAGCCTAGAGAAGGGGCCTGAAGCTTTCTTT. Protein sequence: CASSLEKGPEAFF.

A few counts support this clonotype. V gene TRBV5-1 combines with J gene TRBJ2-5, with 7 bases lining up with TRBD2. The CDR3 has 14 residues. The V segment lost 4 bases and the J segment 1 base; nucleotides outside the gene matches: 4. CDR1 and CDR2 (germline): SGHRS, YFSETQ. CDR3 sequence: CASSPWGGQETQYF. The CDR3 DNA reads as TGCGCCAGCAGCCCCTGGGGGGGCCAAGAGACCCAGTACTTC.

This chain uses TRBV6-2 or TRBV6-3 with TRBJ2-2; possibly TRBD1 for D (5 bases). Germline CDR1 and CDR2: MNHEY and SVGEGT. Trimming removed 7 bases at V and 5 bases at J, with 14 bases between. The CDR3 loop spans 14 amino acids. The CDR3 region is CASTGALKTGELFF. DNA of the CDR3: TGTGCCAGCACTGGGGCCCTCAAAACCGGGGAGCTGTTTTTT.

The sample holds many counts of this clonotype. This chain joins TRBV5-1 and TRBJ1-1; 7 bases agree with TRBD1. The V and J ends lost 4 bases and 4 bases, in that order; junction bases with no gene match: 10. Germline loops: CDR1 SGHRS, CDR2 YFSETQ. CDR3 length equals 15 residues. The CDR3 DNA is TGCGCCAGCAGCGTTACCGGGACAGTGGGCACTGAAGCTTTCTTT. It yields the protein CASSVTGTVGTEAFF.

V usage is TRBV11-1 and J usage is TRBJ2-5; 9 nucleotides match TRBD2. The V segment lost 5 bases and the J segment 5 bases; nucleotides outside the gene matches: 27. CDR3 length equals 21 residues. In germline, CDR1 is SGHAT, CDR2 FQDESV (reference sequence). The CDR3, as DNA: TGTGCCAGCAGCCCAACCCCCGCTTGGGGGAGCGGGGGGTTACGGGAGGAGACCCAGTACTTC. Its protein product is CASSPTPAWGSGGLREETQYF.

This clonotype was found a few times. In DNA form, the CDR3 reads TGCGCCAGCAGTCCGGCGGCTAGCGGGGGAGAGGATACGCAGTATTTT. This translates into CASSPAASGGEDTQYF. The V call is TRBV5-1, the J call TRBJ2-3; the match to TRBD2 covers 10 bases. CDR1 and CDR2 (germline): SGHRS, YFSETQ. The CDR3 totals 16 residues. The V and J ends lost 5 bases and 6 bases, in that order; junction bases with no gene match: 12.

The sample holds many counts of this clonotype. Here the CDR3 DNA reads TGTGCCAGCAGTCCCCCGGGGTTACAAGAGACCCAGTACTTC. Protein product: CASSPPGLQETQYF. The rearrangement joins TRBV12-3 or TRBV12-4 to TRBJ2-5; TRBD2 might be the D (5 bases). The CDR3 totals 14 residues. V was shortened by 5 bases and J by 2 bases, with 12 bases between the two germline ends.

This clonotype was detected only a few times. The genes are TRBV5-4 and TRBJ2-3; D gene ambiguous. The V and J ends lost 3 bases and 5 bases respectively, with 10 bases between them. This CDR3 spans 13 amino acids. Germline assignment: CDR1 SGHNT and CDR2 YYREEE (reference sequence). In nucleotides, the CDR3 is TGTGCCAGCAGCTCCCTCGTCCGAGATACGCAGTATTTT. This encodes CASSSLVRDTQYF.

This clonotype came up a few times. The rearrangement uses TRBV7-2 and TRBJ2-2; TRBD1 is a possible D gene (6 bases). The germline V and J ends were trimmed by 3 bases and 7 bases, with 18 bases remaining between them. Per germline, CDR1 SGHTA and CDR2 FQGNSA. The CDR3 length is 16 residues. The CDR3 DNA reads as TGTGCCAGCAGCTTCTATTGGTCTGGGGACATCGGGGAGCTGTTTTTT. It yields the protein CASSFYWSGDIGELFF.

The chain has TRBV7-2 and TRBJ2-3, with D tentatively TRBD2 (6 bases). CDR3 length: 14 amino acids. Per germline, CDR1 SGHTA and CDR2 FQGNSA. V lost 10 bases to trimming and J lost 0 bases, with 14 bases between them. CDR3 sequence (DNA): TGTGCCACCCGAGGAGGGAGGAGCACAGATACGCAGTATTTT. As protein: CATRGGRSTDTQYF.

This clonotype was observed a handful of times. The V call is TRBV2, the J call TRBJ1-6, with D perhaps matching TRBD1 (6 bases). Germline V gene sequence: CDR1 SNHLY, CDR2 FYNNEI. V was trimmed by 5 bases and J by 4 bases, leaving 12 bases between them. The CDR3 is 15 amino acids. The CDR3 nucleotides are TGTGCCAGCAGTCCCAGGGGACCTTATAATTCACCCCTCCACTTT. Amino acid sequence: CASSPRGPYNSPLHF.

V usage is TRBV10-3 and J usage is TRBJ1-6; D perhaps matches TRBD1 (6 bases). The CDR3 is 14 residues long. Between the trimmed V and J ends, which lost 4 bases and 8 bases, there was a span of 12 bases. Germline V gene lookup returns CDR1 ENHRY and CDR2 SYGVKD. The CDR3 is CAISAQGPYSPLHF. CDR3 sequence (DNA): TGTGCCATCAGTGCACAGGGCCCATATTCACCCCTCCACTTT.

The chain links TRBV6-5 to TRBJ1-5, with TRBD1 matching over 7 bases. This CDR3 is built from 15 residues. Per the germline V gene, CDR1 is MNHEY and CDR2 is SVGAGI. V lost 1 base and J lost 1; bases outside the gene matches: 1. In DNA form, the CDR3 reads TGTGCCAGCAGTTACTTGACAGGGAGCAATCAGCCCCAGCATTTT. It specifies CASSYLTGSNQPQHF.

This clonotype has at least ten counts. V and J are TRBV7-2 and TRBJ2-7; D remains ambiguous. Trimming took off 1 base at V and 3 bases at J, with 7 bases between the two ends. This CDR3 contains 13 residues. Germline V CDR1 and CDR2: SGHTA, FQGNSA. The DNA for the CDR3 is TGTGCCAGCAGCTTAGGTGTCTACTACGAGCAGTACTTC. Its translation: CASSLGVYYEQYF.

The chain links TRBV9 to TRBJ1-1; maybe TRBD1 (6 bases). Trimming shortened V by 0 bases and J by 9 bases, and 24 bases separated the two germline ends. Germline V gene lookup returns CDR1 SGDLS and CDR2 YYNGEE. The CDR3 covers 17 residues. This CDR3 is CASSVAQGFWDRYKAFF. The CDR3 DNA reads TGTGCCAGCAGCGTAGCACAGGGTTTTTGGGATCGATACAAAGCTTTCTTT.

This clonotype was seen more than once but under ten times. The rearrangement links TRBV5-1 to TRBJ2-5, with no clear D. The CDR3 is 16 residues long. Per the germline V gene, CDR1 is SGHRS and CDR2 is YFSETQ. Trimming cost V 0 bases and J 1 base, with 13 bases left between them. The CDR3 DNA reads TGCGCCAGCAGCTTGGATGCGGCAGGCTCCCAAGAGACCCAGTACTTC. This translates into CASSLDAAGSQETQYF. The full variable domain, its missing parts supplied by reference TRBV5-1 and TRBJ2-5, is KAGVTQTPRYLIKTRGQQVTLSCSPISGHRSVSWYQQTPGQGLQFLFEYFSETQRNKGNFPGRFSGRQFSNSRSEMNVSTLELGDSALYLCASSLDAAGSQETQYFGPGTRLLVL.

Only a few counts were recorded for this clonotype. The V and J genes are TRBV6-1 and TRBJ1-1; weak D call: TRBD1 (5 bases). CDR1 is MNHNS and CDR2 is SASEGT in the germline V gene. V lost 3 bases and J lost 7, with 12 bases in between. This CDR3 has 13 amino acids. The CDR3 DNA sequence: TGTGCCAGCAGTGACCAACAGGAGCTTGAAGCTTTCTTT. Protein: CASSDQQELEAFF.

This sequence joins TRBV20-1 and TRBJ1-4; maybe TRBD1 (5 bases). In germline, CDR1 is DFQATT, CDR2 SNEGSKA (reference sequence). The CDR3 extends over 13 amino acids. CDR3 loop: CRVAGGYNEKLFF. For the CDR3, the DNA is TGCAGGGTAGCCGGGGGGTATAATGAAAAACTGTTTTTT.

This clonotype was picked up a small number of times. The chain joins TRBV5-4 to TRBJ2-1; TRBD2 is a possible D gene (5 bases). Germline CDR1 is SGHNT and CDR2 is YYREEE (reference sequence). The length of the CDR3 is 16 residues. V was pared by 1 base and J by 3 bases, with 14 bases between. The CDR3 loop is CASSLNSGNYYNEQFF. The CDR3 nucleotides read TGTGCCAGCAGCTTGAACAGCGGCAACTACTACAATGAGCAGTTCTTC.

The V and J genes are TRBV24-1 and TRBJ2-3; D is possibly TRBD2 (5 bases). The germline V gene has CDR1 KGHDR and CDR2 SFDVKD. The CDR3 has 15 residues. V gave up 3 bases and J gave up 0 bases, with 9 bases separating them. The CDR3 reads CATSDPRTSTDTQYF. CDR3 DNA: TGTGCCACCAGTGATCCCAGGACTAGCACAGATACGCAGTATTTT.

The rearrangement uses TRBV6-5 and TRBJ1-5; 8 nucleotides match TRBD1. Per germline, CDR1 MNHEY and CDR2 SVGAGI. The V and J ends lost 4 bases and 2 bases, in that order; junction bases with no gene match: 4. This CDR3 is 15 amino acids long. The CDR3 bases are TGTGCCAGCAGTTCTGGACAGGGCCGCAATCAGCCCCAGCATTTT. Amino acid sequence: CASSSGQGRNQPQHF.

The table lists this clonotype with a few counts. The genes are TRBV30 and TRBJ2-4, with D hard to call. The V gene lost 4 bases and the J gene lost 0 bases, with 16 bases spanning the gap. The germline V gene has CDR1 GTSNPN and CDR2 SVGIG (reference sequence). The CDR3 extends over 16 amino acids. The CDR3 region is CAWTPGSYLAKNIQYF. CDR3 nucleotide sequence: TGTGCCTGGACCCCCGGGTCCTATCTAGCCAAAAACATTCAGTACTTC.